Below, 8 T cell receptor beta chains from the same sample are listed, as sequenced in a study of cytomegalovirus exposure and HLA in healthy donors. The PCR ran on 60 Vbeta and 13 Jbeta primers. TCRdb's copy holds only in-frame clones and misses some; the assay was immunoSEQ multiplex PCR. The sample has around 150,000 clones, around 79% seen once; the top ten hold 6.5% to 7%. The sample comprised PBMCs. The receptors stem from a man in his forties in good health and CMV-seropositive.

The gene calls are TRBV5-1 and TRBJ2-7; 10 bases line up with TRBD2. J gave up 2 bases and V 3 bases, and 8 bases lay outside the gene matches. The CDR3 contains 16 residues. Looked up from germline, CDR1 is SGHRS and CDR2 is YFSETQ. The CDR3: CASSSEASGRPYEQYF. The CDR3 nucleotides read TGCGCCAGCAGCTCGGAGGCTAGCGGGAGACCCTACGAGCAGTACTTC.

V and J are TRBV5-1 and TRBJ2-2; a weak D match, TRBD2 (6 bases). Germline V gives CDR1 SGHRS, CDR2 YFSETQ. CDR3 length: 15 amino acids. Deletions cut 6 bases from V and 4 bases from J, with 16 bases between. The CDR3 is CASTRLGGSTGELFF. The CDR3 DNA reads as TGCGCCAGCACCAGACTCGGGGGATCCACCGGGGAGCTGTTTTTT.

CDR3 sequence: CASSESWGRRGNTEAFF. The CDR3 DNA reads as TGCGCCAGCAGTGAGTCATGGGGAAGGCGGGGGAACACTGAAGCTTTCTTT. V is TRBV10-2 and J is TRBJ1-1, with D hard to call. The CDR3 has 17 amino acids. The V end lost 0 bases, the J end lost 1 base, and 15 bases lay between the germline ends. Germline V lookup: CDR1 WSHSY, CDR2 SAAADI.

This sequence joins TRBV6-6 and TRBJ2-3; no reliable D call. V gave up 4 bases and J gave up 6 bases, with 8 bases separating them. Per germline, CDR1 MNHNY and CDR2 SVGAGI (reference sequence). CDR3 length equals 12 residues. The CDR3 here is CASSSHGDTQYF. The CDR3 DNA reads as TGTGCCAGCAGTTCCCACGGGGATACGCAGTATTTT.

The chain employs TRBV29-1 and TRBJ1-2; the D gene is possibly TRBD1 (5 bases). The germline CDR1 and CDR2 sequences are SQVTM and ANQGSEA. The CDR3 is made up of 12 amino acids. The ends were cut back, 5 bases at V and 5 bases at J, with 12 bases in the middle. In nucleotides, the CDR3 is TGCAGCGTTCCGGACACGTATTATGGCTACACCTTC. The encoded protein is CSVPDTYYGYTF.

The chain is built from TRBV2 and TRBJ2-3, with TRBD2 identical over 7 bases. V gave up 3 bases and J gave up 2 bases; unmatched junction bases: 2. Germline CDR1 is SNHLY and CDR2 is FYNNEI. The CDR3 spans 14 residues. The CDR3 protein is CASSEWDYTDTQYF. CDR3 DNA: TGTGCCAGCAGTGAGTGGGACTACACAGATACGCAGTATTTT.

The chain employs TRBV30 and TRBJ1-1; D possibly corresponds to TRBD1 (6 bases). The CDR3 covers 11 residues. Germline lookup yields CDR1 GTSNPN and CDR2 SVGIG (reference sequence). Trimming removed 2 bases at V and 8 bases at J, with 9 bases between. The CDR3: CAWSPGTEAFF. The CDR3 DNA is TGTGCCTGGAGTCCAGGGACAGAAGCTTTCTTT.

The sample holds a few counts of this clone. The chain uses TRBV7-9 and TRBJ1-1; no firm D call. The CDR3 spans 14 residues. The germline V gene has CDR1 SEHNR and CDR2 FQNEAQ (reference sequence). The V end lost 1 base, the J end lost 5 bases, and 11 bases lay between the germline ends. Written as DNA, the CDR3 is TGTGCCAGCAGCTTAGAGATGGGGAGAACTGAAGCTTTCTTT. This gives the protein CASSLEMGRTEAFF.